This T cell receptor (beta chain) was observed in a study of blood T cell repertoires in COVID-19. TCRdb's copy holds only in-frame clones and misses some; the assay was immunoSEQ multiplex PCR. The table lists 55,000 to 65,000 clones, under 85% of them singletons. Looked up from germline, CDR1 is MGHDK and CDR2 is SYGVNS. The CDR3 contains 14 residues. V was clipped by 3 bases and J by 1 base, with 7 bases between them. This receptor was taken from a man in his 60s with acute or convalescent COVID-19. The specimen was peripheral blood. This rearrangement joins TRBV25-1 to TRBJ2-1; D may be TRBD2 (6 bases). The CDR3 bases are TGTGCCAGCAGTGAGGCGGGGTCCTACAATGAGCAGTTCTTC. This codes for CASSEAGSYNEQFF.